A selection of T cell receptor beta chains follows, all from one sample in a study of naive CD8 T cells in extremely preterm neonates. The protocol was immunoSEQ multiplex PCR, while the TCRdb copy is restricted to in-frame clones and leaves out a portion. Of approximately 7,400 clones listed, roughly 98% are singletons. The sample comprised naive CD8+ T cells from blood. These receptors originate from a human donor in good health. Each CDR3 is given without its conserved first and last residue.

j_call: TRBJ2-5; cdr3_length: 15; v_call: TRBV25-1; cdr3_aa: ASSVRLAGGPRETQY
j_call: TRBJ2-2; cdr3_length: 14; v_call: TRBV7-9; cdr3_aa: ASGGLAGDGAGELF
j_call: TRBJ1-5; cdr3_length: 10; v_call: TRBV7-9; cdr3_aa: ASSTGGQPQH
j_call: TRBJ1-3; cdr3_length: 15; v_call: TRBV4-3; cdr3_aa: ASSPEENRQGANTIY
j_call: TRBJ1-6; cdr3_length: 15; v_call: TRBV14; cdr3_aa: ASSQDPRQGRSSPLH
j_call: TRBJ2-5; cdr3_length: 12; v_call: TRBV6-6; cdr3_aa: ASSYSRLEETQY
j_call: TRBJ2-5; cdr3_length: 13; v_call: TRBV11-2; cdr3_aa: ASSLEVQGAETQY
j_call: TRBJ1-1; cdr3_length: 14; v_call: TRBV5-1; cdr3_aa: ASSFVDREQDTEAF
j_call: TRBJ1-1; cdr3_length: 11; v_call: TRBV27; cdr3_aa: ASQAPLGTEAF
j_call: TRBJ2-5; cdr3_length: 12; v_call: TRBV11-2; cdr3_aa: ASSYTGGSETQY
j_call: TRBJ2-1; cdr3_length: 9; v_call: TRBV13; cdr3_aa: ASSLGQGQF
j_call: TRBJ2-7; cdr3_length: 14; v_call: TRBV5-1; cdr3_aa: ASSLAAGTGGDEQY
j_call: TRBJ1-2; cdr3_length: 11; v_call: TRBV5-1; cdr3_aa: ASSFGGGDGYT
j_call: TRBJ2-2; cdr3_length: 14; v_call: TRBV5-4; cdr3_aa: ASSPGLAANTGELF
j_call: TRBJ2-5; cdr3_length: 12; v_call: TRBV27; cdr3_aa: ASSFQDYRGTQY